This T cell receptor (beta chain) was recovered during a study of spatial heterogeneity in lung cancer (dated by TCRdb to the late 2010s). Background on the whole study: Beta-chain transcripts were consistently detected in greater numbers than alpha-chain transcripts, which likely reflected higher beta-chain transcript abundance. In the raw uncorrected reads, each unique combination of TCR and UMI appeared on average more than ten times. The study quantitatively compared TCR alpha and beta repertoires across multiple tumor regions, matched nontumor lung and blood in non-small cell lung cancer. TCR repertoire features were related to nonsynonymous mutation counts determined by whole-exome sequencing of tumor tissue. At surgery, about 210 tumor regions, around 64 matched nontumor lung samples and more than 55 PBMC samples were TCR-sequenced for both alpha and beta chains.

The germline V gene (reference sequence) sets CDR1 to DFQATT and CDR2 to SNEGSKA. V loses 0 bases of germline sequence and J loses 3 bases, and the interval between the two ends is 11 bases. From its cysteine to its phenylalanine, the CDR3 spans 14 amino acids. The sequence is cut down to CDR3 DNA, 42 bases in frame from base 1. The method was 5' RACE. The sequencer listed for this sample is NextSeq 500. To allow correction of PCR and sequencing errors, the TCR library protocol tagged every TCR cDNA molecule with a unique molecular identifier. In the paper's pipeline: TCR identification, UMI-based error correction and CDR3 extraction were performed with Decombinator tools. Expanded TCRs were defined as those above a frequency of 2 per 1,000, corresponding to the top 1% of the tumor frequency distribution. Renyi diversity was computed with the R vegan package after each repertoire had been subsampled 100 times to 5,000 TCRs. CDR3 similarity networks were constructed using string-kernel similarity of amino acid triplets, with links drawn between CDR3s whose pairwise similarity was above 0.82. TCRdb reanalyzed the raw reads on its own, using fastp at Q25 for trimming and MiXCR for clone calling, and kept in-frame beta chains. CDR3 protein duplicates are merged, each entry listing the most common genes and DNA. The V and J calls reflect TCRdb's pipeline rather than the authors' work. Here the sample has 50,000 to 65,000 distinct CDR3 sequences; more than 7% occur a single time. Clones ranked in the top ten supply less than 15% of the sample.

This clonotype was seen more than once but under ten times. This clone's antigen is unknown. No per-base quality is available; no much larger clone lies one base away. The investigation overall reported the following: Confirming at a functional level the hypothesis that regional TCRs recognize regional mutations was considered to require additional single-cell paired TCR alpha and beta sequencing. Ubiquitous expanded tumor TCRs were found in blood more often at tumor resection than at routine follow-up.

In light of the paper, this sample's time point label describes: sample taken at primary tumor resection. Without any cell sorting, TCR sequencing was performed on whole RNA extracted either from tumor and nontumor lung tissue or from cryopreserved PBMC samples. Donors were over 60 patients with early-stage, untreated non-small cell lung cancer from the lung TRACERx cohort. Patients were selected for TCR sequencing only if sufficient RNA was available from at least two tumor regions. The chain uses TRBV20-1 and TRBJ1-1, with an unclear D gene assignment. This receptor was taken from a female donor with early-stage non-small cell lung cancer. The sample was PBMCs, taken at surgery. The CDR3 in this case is CSARDVGVDTEAFF. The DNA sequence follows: TGCAGTGCTAGAGATGTGGGCGTGGACACTGAAGCTTTCTTT.